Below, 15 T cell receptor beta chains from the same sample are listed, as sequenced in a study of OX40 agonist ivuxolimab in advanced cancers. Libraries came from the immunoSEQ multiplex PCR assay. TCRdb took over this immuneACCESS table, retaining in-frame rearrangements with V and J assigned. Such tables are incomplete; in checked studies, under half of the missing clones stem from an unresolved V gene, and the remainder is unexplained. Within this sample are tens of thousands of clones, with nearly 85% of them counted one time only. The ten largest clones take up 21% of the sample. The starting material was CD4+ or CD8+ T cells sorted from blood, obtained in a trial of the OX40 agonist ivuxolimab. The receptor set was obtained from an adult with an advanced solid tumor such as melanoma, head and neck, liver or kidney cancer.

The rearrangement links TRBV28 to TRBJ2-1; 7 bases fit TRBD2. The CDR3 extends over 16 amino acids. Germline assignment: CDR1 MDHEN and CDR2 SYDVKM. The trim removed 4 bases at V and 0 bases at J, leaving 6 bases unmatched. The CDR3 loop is CASSSSGESSYNEQFF. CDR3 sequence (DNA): TGTGCCAGCAGTTCTAGCGGAGAAAGCTCCTACAATGAGCAGTTCTTC.

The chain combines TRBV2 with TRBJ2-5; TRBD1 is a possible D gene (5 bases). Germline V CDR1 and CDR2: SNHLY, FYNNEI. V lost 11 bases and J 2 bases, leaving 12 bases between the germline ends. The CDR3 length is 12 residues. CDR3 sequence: CAGKQAQETQYF. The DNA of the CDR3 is TGTGCCGGGAAACAGGCTCAAGAGACCCAGTACTTC. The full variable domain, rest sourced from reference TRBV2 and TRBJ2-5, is EPEVTQTPSHQVTQMGQEVILRCVPISNHLYFYWYRQILGQKVEFLVSFYNNEISEKSEIFDDQFSVERPDGSNFTLKIRSTKLEDSAMYFCAGKQAQETQYFGPGTRLLVL.

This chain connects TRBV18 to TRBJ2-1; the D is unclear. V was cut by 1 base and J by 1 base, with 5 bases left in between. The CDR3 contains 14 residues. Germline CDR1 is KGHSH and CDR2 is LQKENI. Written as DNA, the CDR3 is TGTGCCAGCTCACCACGAGGATCCTACAATGAGCAGTTCTTC. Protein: CASSPRGSYNEQFF.

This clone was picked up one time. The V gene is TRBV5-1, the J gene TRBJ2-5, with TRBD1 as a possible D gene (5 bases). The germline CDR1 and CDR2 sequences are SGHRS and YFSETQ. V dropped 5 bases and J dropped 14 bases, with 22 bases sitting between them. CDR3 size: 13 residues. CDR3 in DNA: TGCGCCAGCAGGAATCAGCAGGGTAGTGTCCTATACTTC. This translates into CASRNQQGSVLYF.

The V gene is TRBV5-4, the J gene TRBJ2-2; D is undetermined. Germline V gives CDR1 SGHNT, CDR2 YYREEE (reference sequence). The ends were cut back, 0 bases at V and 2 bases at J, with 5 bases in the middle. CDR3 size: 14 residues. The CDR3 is CASSLDLNTGELFF. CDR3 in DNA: TGTGCCAGCAGCTTGGATCTCAACACCGGGGAGCTGTTTTTT.

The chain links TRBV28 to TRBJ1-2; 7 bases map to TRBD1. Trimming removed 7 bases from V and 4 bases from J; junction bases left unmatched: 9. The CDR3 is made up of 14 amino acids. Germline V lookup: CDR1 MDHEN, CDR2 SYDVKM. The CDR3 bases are TGTGCCAGCATCACCGGGACAGTGACCTATGGCTACACCTTC. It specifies CASITGTVTYGYTF.

The CDR3 DNA is TGTGCCTGGAGTGTCAAGTCAGGGCTCGGAGGTAACGATCGGTACTTC. This gives the protein CAWSVKSGLGGNDRYF. The chain links TRBV30 to TRBJ2-7; perhaps D is TRBD1 or TRBD2 (5 bases each). Trimming cost V 0 bases and J 12 bases, with 27 bases left between them. This CDR3 is built from 16 residues. CDR1 is GTSNPN and CDR2 is SVGIG in the germline V gene (reference sequence).

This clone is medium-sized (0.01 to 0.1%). As DNA, the CDR3 is TGTGCCAGCAGGATGACGGGACAGGGTAGATATGGCTACACCTTC. It is translated as CASRMTGQGRYGYTF. The V call is TRBV2, the J call TRBJ1-2; TRBD1 aligns across 9 bases. The J segment lost 5 bases and the V segment lost 6 bases, leaving 10 bases of the junction unmatched. The CDR3 is 15 residues long. Germline CDR1 SNHLY, CDR2 FYNNEI.

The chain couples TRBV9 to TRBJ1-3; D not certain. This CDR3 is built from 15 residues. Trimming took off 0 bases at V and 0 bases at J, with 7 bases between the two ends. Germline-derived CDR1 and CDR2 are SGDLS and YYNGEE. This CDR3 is CASSVVAASGNTIYF. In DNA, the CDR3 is TGTGCCAGCAGCGTAGTGGCAGCCTCTGGAAACACCATATATTTT.

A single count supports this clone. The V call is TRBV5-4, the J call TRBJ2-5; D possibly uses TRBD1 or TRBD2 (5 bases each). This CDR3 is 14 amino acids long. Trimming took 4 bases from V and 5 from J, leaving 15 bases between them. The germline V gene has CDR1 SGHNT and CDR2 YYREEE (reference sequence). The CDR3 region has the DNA TGTGCCAGCAGCGGGGGACGTAGTAGGGAGACCCAGTACTTC. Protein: CASSGGRSRETQYF.

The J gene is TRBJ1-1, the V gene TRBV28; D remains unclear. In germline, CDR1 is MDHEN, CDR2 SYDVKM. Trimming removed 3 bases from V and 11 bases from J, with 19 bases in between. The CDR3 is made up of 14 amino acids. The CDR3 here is CASSLSFRGLGAFF. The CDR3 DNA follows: TGTGCCAGCAGTTTGTCCTTCAGAGGGTTGGGGGCTTTCTTT.

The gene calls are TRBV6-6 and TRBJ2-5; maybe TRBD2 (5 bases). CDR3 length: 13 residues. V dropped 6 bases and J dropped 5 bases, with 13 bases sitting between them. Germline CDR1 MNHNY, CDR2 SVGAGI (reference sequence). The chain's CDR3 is CASRSARGETQYF. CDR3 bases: TGTGCCAGCAGATCTGCCCGAGGGGAGACCCAGTACTTC.

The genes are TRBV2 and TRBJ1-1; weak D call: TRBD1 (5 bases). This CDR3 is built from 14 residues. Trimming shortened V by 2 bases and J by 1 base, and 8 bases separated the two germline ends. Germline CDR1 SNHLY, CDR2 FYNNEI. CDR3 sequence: CASSERQGNTEAFF. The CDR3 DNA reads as TGTGCCAGCAGTGAAAGGCAGGGGAACACTGAAGCTTTCTTT.

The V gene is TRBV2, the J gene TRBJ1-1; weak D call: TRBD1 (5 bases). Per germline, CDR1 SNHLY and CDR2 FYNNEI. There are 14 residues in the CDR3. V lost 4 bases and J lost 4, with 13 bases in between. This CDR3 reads CASSAEGPSTEAFF. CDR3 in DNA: TGTGCCAGCAGTGCTGAGGGACCTAGCACTGAAGCTTTCTTT.

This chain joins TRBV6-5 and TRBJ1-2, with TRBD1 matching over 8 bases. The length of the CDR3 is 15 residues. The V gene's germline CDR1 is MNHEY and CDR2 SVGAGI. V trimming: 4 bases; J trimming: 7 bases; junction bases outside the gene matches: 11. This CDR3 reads CASSSPRQGSGGYTF. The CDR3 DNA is TGTGCCAGCAGTTCCCCCAGACAGGGGAGCGGTGGCTACACCTTC.